The 14 T cell receptor beta chains below all came from one sample that was sequenced in a study of T cell changes during pregnancy in multiple sclerosis. Produced via immunoSEQ multiplex PCR; TCRdb's table is partial and in-frame only. The repertoire holds 75,000 to 100,000 clones, 92% seen once, with more than 2% in the top ten. Sequencing used peripheral blood, obtained after pregnancy. The receptors here all came from a female donor in good health, enrolled as a control in a pregnancy study.

The chain joins TRBV6-5 to TRBJ2-1, with D possibly matching TRBD2 (6 bases). The CDR3 contains 14 residues. Germline CDR1 and CDR2: MNHEY and SVGAGI. Trimming removed 3 bases at V and 7 bases at J, with 13 bases between. In nucleotides, the CDR3 is TGTGCCAGCAGTTATGGCGGGGCGGGGAATGAGCAGTTCTTC. This encodes CASSYGGAGNEQFF.

The chain combines TRBV5-6 with TRBJ2-3; possible D gene TRBD1, 6 bases. The germline gives CDR1 SGHDT, CDR2 YYEEEE. Between the trimmed V and J ends, which lost 3 bases and 3 bases, there was a span of 14 bases. The length of the CDR3 is 15 residues. The CDR3 sequence: CASSSTGTPTDTQYF. For the CDR3, the DNA is TGTGCCAGCAGCTCGACCGGGACACCAACAGATACGCAGTATTTT.

The chain carries TRBV28 and TRBJ2-7; 7 nucleotides match TRBD2. The trim removed 1 base at V and 2 bases at J, leaving 2 bases unmatched. From germline, CDR1 is MDHEN and CDR2 SYDVKM. CDR3 length equals 14 residues. This CDR3 is CASSLSSGAYEQYF. CDR3 coding DNA: TGTGCCAGCAGTTTATCTAGCGGTGCCTACGAGCAGTACTTC. The full variable domain, with the rest looked up from reference TRBV28 and TRBJ2-7, is DVKVTQSSRYLVKRTGEKVFLECVQDMDHENMFWYRQDPGLGLRLIYFSYDVKMKEKGDIPEGYSVSREKKERFSLILESASTNQTSMYLCASSLSSGAYEQYFGPGTRLTVT.

In DNA form, the CDR3 reads TGTGCCAGCAGCTCCGCGGACAGAGAGAACACCGGGGAGCTGTTTTTT. The encoded protein is CASSSADRENTGELFF. V gene TRBV11-2 combines with J gene TRBJ2-2; weak D call: TRBD1 (6 bases). Germline V gene data show CDR1 as SGHAT and CDR2 as FQNNGV. CDR3 length: 16 residues. V was clipped by 4 bases and J by 1 base, with 13 bases between them.

The chain links TRBV30 to TRBJ2-7; 10 positions match TRBD2. The CDR3 has 14 residues. With V trimmed by 3 bases and J by 4 bases, 6 bases remained unmatched. The V gene's germline CDR1 is GTSNPN and CDR2 SVGIG (reference sequence). Here the CDR3 DNA reads TGTGCCTGGAGGAAAGCGGGGGGGAATTACGAGCAGTACTTC. This gives the protein CAWRKAGGNYEQYF.

This chain links TRBV23-1 with TRBJ2-1; maybe TRBD1 (6 bases). TRBV23-1 falls under the ORF class, with uncertain function. Trimming cost V 0 bases and J 9 bases, with 21 bases left between them. The CDR3 runs 17 residues. This CDR3 is CASSQSPHRVVSCEQFF. CDR3 DNA sequence: TGCGCCAGCAGTCAATCTCCCCACAGGGTCGTGTCATGTGAGCAGTTCTTC.

The chain has TRBV7-9 and TRBJ2-1; D might be TRBD2 (6 bases). The V and J ends lost 5 bases and 4 bases respectively, with 9 bases between them. The CDR3 consists of 13 residues. Germline CDR1 SEHNR, CDR2 FQNEAQ (reference sequence). The CDR3, as DNA: TGTGCCAGCAGCAACGGACTATACAATGAGCAGTTCTTC. Its protein product is CASSNGLYNEQFF. Using reference TRBV7-9 and TRBJ2-1 for the parts outside the CDR3, the full variable domain is DTGVSQNPRHKITKRGQNVTFRCDPISEHNRLYWYRQTLGQGPEFLTYFQNEAQLEKSRLLSDRFSAERPKGSFSTLEIQRTEQGDSAMYLCASSNGLYNEQFFGPGTRLTVL.

The chain carries TRBV9 and TRBJ1-1; D remains unclear. The ends were cut back, 2 bases at V and 4 bases at J, with 3 bases in the middle. Germline V gene sequence: CDR1 SGDLS, CDR2 YYNGEE. The CDR3 sequence is 11 residues long. CDR3 amino acids: CASSVRTEAFF. In DNA form, the CDR3 reads TGTGCCAGCAGCGTGCGCACTGAAGCTTTCTTT.

This clone appeared a few times. The rearrangement links TRBV6-4 to TRBJ2-1; tentative D call: TRBD2 (6 bases). CDR1 and CDR2 from the germline V gene are MRHNA and SNTAGT. The CDR3 totals 13 residues. V was shortened by 8 bases and J by 5 bases, with 13 bases between the two germline ends. This chain's CDR3 is CASASGDDNEQFF. The CDR3 nucleotides are TGTGCCAGCGCCTCGGGAGACGACAATGAGCAGTTCTTC.

This sequence joins TRBV19 and TRBJ1-1; 7 positions match TRBD1. This CDR3 region has 16 residues. J lost 1 base, V lost 5 bases, and 10 bases had no gene match. Germline V CDR1 and CDR2: LNHDA, SQIVND (reference sequence). CDR3 nucleotides: TGTGCCAGTAGTCTCACGACAGGGTTCTCGAACACTGAAGCTTTCTTT. Protein sequence: CASSLTTGFSNTEAFF.

The chain recombines TRBV7-9 with TRBJ1-6, with 8 bases that match TRBD1. Trimming took 3 bases from V and 5 from J; bases not matched to a gene: 6. Germline lookup yields CDR1 SEHNR and CDR2 FQNEAQ (reference sequence). CDR3 length equals 16 residues. This CDR3 is CASSLGQGANNSPLHF. Written as DNA, the CDR3 is TGTGCCAGCAGCTTGGGGCAGGGGGCAAATAATTCACCCCTCCACTTT.

The table lists this clone with a count of one. V and J are TRBV5-1 and TRBJ1-5; maybe TRBD1 (6 bases). V lost 3 bases to trimming and J lost 4 bases, with 14 bases between them. CDR1 and CDR2 from the germline V gene are SGHRS and YFSETQ. The CDR3 has 15 residues. CDR3 sequence: CASSSRTEWNQPQHF. The CDR3 DNA follows: TGCGCCAGCAGCTCAAGGACAGAATGGAATCAGCCCCAGCATTTT. The full variable domain, in which reference TRBV5-1 and TRBJ1-5 provide the parts outside the CDR3, is KAGVTQTPRYLIKTRGQQVTLSCSPISGHRSVSWYQQTPGQGLQFLFEYFSETQRNKGNFPGRFSGRQFSNSRSEMNVSTLELGDSALYLCASSSRTEWNQPQHFGDGTRLSIL.

The J gene is TRBJ1-5, the V gene TRBV30; D may be TRBD1 (6 bases). The CDR3 sequence is 14 residues long. The ends were cut back, 5 bases at V and 3 bases at J, with 14 bases in the middle. The germline V gene encodes CDR1 GTSNPN and CDR2 SVGIG (reference sequence). This CDR3 is CAWGATGLNQPQHF. CDR3 in DNA: TGTGCCTGGGGGGCTACAGGGCTCAATCAGCCCCAGCATTTT.

The J gene is TRBJ1-4, the V gene TRBV20-1, with D possibly TRBD1 on 5 matching bases. Germline V lookup: CDR1 DFQATT, CDR2 SNEGSKA (reference sequence). V was clipped by 6 bases and J by 8 bases, with 10 bases between them. There are 11 residues in the CDR3. CDR3 in amino acids: CSAGRGEKLFF. DNA of the CDR3: TGCAGTGCGGGGAGGGGAGAAAAACTGTTTTTT.